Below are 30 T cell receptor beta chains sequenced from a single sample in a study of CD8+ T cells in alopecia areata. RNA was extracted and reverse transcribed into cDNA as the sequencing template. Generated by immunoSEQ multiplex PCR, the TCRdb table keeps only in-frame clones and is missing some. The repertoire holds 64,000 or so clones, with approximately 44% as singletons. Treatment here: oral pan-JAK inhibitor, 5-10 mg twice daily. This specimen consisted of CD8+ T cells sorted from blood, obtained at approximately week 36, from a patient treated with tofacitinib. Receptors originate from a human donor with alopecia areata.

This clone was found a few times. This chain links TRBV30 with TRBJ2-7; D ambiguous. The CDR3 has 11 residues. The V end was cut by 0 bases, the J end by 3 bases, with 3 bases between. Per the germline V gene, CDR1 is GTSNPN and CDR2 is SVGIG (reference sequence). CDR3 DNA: TGTGCCTGGAGTGTAGACTACGAGCAGTACTTC. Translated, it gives CAWSVDYEQYF.

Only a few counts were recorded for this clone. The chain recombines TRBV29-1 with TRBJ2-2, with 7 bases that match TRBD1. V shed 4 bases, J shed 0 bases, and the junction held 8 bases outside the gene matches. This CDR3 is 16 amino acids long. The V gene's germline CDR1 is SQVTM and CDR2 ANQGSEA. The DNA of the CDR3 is TGCAGCGTTGGATTAGAGGACAGGACGAACACCGGGGAGCTGTTTTTT. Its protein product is CSVGLEDRTNTGELFF.

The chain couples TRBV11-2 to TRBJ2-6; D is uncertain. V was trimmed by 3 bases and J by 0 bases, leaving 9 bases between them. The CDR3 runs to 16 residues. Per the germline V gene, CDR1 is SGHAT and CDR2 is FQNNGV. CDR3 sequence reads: CASSFSRISGANVLTF. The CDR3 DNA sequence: TGTGCCAGCAGCTTTTCGCGGATCTCTGGGGCCAACGTCCTGACTTTC. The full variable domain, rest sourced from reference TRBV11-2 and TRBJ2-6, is EAGVAQSPRYKIIEKRQSVAFWCNPISGHATLYWYQQILGQGPKLLIQFQNNGVVDDSQLPKDRFSAERLKGVDSTLKIQPAKLEDSAVYLCASSFSRISGANVLTFGAGSRLTVL.

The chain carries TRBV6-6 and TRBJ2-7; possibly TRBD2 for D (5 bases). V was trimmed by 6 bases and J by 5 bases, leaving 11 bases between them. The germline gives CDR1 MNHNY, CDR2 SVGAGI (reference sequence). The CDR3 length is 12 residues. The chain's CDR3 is CASRSPGDEQYF. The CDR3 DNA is TGTGCCAGCAGGTCACCCGGGGACGAGCAGTACTTC.

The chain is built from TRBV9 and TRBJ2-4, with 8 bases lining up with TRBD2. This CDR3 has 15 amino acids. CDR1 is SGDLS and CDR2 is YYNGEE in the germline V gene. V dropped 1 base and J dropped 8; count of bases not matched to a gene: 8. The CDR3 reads CASSVKGLGIDIQYF. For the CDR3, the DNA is TGTGCCAGCAGCGTAAAGGGACTAGGAATAGACATTCAGTACTTC.

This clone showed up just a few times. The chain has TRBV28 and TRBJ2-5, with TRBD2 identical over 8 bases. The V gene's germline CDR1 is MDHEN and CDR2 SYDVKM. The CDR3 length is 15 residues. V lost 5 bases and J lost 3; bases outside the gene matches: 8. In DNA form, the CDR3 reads TGTGCCAGCAGTCCCCCCCGGGAGGGGAAAGAGACCCAGTACTTC. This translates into CASSPPREGKETQYF.

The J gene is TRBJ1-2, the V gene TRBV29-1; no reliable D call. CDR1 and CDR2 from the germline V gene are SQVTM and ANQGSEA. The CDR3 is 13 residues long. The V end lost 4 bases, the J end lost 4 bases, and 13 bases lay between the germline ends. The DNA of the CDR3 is TGCAGCGTTGTTTTTGGGTCCGGCTATGGCTACACCTTC. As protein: CSVVFGSGYGYTF. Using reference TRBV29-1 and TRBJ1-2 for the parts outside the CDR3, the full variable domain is SAVISQKPSRDICQRGTSLTIQCQVDSQVTMMFWYRQQPGQSLTLIATANQGSEATYESGFVIDKFPISRPNLTFSTLTVSNMSPEDSSIYLCSVVFGSGYGYTFGSGTRLTVV.

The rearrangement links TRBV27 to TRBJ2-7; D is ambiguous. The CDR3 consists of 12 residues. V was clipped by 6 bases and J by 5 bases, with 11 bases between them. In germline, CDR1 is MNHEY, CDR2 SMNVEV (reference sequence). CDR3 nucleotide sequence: TGTGCCAGCAGCCCGTCCCGGGACGAGCAGTACTTC. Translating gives CASSPSRDEQYF.

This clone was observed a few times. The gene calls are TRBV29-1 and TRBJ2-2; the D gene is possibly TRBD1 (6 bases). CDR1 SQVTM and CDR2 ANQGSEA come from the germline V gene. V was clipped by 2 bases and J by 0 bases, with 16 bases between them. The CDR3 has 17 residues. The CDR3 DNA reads TGCAGCGTTGAAACTATCTCTGGACAGTCGAACACCGGGGAGCTGTTTTTT. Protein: CSVETISGQSNTGELFF.

The CDR3 region is CASSLSPGELFF. The CDR3 region has the DNA TGCGCCAGCAGCTTGTCCCCCGGGGAGCTGTTTTTT. The rearrangement uses TRBV5-1 and TRBJ2-2; D gene unclear. Germline V gene sequence: CDR1 SGHRS, CDR2 YFSETQ. Trimming stripped 1 base from V and 6 bases from J, with 4 bases between. CDR3 length: 12 residues.

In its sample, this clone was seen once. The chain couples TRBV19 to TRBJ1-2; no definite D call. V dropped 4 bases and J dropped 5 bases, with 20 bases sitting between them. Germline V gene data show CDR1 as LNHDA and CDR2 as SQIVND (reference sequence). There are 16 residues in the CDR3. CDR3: CASSNPPRGIGYGYTF. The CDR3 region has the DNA TGTGCCAGTAGTAACCCCCCTCGGGGTATAGGGTATGGCTACACCTTC.

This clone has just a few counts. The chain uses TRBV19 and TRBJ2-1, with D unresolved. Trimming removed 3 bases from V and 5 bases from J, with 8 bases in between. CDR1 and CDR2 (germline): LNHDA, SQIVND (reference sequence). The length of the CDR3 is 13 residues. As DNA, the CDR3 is TGTGCCAGTAGTATCATCCAGAACAATGAGCAGTTCTTC. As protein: CASSIIQNNEQFF.

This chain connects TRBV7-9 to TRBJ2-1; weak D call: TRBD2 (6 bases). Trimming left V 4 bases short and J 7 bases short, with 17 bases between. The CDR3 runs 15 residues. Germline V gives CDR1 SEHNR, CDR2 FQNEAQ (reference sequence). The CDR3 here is CASSSSGIAANEQFF. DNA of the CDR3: TGTGCCAGCAGCTCGTCGGGGATAGCGGCAAATGAGCAGTTCTTC. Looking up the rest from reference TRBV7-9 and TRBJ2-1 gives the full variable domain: DTGVSQNPRHKITKRGQNVTFRCDPISEHNRLYWYRQTLGQGPEFLTYFQNEAQLEKSRLLSDRFSAERPKGSFSTLEIQRTEQGDSAMYLCASSSSGIAANEQFFGPGTRLTVL.

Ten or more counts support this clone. CDR3 nucleotides: TGCGCCAGCAGTCCCAGGGGCGCGGGGCAGTATTTT. Protein: CASSPRGAGQYF. The chain employs TRBV4-1 and TRBJ2-3; a possible D gene is TRBD1 (6 bases). CDR3 length: 12 amino acids. V lost 6 bases and J 11 bases, leaving 15 bases between the germline ends. From germline, CDR1 is MGHRA and CDR2 YSYEKL.

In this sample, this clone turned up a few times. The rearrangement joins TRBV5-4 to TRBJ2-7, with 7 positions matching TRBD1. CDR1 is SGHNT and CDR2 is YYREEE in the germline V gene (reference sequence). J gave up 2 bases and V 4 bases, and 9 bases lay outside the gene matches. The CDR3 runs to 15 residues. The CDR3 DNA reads TGTGCCAGCAGCCTAAACCCGGGACAGACCTACGAGCAGTACTTC. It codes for CASSLNPGQTYEQYF.

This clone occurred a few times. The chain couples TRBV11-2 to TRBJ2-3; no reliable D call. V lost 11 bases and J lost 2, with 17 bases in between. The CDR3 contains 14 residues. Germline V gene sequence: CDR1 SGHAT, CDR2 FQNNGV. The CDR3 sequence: CADGLTPNTDTQYF. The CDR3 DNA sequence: TGTGCCGACGGGCTGACCCCAAACACAGATACGCAGTATTTT.

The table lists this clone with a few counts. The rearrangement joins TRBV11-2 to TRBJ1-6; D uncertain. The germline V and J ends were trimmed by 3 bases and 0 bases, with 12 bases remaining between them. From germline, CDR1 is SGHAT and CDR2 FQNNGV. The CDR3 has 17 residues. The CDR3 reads CASSFPLHSSYNSPLHF. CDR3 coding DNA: TGTGCCAGCAGCTTCCCATTACACAGCTCCTATAATTCACCCCTCCACTTT.

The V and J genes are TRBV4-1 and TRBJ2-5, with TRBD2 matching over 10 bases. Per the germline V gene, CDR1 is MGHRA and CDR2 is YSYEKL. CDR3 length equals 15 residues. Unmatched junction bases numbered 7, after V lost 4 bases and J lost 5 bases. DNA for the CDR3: TGCGCCAGCAGCCGGAGCATGGGACTAGCGGAGACCCAGTACTTC. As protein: CASSRSMGLAETQYF.

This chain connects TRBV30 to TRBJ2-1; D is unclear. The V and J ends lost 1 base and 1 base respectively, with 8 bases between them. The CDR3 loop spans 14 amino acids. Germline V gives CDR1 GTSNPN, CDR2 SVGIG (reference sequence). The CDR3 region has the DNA TGTGCCTGGAGTGAGGGATTTTCCTACAATGAGCAGTTCTTC. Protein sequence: CAWSEGFSYNEQFF.

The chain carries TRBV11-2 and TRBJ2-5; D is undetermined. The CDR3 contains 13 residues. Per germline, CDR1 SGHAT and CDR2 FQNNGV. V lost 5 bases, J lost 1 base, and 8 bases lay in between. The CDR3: CASSPHTQETQYF. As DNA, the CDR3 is TGTGCCAGCAGCCCCCACACCCAAGAGACCCAGTACTTC.

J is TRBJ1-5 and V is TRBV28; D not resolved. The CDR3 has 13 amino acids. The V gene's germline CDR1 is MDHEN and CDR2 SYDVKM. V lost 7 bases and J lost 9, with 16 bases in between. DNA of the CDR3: TGTGCCAGCAAAAGAGGCAGCTACTGGCCCCAGCATTTT. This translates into CASKRGSYWPQHF.

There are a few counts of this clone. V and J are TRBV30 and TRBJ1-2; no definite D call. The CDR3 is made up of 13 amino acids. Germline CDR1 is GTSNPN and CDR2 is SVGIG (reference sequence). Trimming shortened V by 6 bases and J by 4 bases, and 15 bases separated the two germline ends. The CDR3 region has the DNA TGTGCCTGCTGGTCCCGGCTGGGCTATGGCTACACCTTC. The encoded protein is CACWSRLGYGYTF. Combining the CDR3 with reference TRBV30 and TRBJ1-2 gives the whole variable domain SQTIHQWPATLVQPVGSPLSLECTVEGTSNPNLYWYRQAAGRGLQLLFYSVGIGQISSEVPQNLSASRPQDRQFILSSKKLLLSDSGFYLCACWSRLGYGYTFGSGTRLTVV.

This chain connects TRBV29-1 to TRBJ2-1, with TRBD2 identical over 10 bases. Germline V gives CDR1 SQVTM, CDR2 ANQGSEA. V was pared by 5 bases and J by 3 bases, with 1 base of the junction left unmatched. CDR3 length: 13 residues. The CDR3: CSVPSGSYNEQFF. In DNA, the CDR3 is TGCAGCGTTCCTAGCGGGAGCTACAATGAGCAGTTCTTC.

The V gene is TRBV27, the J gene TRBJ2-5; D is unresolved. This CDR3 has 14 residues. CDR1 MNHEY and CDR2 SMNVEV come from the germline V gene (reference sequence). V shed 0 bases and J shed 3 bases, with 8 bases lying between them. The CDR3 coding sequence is TGTGCCAGCAGTTTATCGTCATCAAAAGAGACCCAGTACTTC. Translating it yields CASSLSSSKETQYF.

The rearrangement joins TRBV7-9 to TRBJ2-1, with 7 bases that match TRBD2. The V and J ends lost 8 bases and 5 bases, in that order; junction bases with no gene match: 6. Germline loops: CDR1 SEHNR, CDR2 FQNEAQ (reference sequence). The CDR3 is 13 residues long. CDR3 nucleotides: TGTGCCAGCGTGACTAGCTGGGACAATGAGCAGTTCTTC. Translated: CASVTSWDNEQFF.

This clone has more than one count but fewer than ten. CDR3 region: CASTFFDGNTEAFF. The CDR3 bases are TGTGCCAGCACCTTCTTTGACGGGAACACTGAAGCTTTCTTT. This chain connects TRBV13 to TRBJ1-1; D remains unclear. Per the germline V gene, CDR1 is PRHDT and CDR2 is FYEKMQ (reference sequence). With 7 bases removed from V and 1 base from J, the gap between germline ends came to 13 bases. The CDR3 sequence is 14 residues long.

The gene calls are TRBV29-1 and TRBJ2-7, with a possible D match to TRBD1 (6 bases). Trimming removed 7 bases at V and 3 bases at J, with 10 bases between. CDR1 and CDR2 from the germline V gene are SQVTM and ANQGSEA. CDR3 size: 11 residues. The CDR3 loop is CSAKGGYEQYF. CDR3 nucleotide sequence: TGCAGCGCAAAAGGGGGCTACGAGCAGTACTTC.

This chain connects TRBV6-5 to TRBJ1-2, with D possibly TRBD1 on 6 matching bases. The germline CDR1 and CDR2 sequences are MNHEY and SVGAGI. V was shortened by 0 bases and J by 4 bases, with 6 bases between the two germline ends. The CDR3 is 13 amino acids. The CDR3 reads CASSYSTGYGYTF. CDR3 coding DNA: TGTGCCAGCAGTTACTCGACAGGCTATGGCTACACCTTC.

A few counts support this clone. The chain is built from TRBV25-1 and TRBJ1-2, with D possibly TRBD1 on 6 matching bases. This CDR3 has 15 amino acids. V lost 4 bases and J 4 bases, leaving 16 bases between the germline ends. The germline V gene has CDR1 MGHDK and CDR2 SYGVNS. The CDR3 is CASSGITGTAYGYTF. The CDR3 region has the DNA TGTGCCAGCAGTGGAATAACAGGGACCGCCTATGGCTACACCTTC.

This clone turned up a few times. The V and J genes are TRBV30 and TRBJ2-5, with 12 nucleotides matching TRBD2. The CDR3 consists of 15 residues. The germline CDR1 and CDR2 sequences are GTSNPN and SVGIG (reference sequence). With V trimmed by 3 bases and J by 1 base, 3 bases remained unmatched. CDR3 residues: CAWSRGLAGQETQYF. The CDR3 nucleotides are TGTGCCTGGAGCCGGGGACTAGCGGGCCAAGAGACCCAGTACTTC.